This T cell receptor beta chain comes out of a study of T cell responses to AZD1222 COVID-19 vaccine. Unmatched junction bases numbered 7, after V lost 5 bases and J lost 2 bases. The CDR3 is 16 residues long. Germline assignment: CDR1 MDHEN and CDR2 SYDVKM. In regard to this clone: Its specificity is not known.

Findings and caveats of the study: Repertoires in all cases were sampled only once the peak T cell response had passed.

Some clones are missing from TCRdb's copy, which holds only in-frame ones; the method was immunoSEQ multiplex PCR. The table shows over 130,000 clones, with just under 95% occurring only once. The TCR sequence derives from an adult in good health. The specimen was peripheral blood, collected on day 0 of AZD1222 vaccination. This rearrangement joins TRBV28 to TRBJ1-5, with 9 bases that match TRBD1. The CDR3, as DNA: TGTGCCAGCAGTAACTACCGGGACAGGGGCAATCAGCCCCAGCATTTT. The encoded protein is CASSNYRDRGNQPQHF.